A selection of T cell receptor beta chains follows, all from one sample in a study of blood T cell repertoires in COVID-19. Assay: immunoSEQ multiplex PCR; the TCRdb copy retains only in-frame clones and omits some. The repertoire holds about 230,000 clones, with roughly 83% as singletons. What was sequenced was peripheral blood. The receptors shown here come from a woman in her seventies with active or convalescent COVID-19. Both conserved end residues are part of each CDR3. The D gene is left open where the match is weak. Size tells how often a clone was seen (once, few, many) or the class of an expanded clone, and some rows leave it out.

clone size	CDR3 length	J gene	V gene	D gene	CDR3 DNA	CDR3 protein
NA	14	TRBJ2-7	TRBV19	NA	TGTGCCAGTAGTACCGTAGCGGTCTCCTACGAGCAGTACTTC	CASSTVAVSYEQYF
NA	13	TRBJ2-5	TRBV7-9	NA	TGTGCCAGCAGTGAAGGGAGAGGAGAGACCCAGTACTTC	CASSEGRGETQYF
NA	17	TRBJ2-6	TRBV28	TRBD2	TGTGCCAGCAGCCCCGGGACTAGCGTTTCGGGGGCCAACGTCCTGACTTTC	CASSPGTSVSGANVLTF
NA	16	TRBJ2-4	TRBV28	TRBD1	TGTGCCAGTAGCGAGACAGGGAATGAGTCCAAAAACATTCAGTACTTC	CASSETGNESKNIQYF
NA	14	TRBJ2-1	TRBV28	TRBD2	TGTGCCTTGGGGGCTAGCGGGCCCAGGGATGAGCAGTTCTTC	CALGASGPRDEQFF
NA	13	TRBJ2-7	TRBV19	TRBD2	TGTGCCAGTAGTAGTAGCGGGATTTGGAAGCAGTACTTC	CASSSSGIWKQYF
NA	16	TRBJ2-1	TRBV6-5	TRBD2	TGTGCCAGCAGTTATCTCGGGACTAGCGGTTACAATGAGCAGTTCTTC	CASSYLGTSGYNEQFF
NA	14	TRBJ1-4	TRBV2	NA	TGTGCCAGCACCTTAAGCGATGGTAATGAAAAACTGTTTTTT	CASTLSDGNEKLFF
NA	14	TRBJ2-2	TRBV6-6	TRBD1	TGTGCCAGCAAAAGGGACAGTAACACCGGGGAGCTGTTTTTT	CASKRDSNTGELFF
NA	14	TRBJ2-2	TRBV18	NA	TGTGCCAGCTTCTTAACGACAGGTGCCGGGGAGCTGTTTTTT	CASFLTTGAGELFF
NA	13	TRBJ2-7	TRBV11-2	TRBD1	TGTGCCAGCAGCCCAACGACAGGGCAGGAGCAGTACTTC	CASSPTTGQEQYF
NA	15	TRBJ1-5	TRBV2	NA	TGTGCCAGCAGTGAAGACAGGAGTCGCAATCAGCCCCAGCATTTT	CASSEDRSRNQPQHF
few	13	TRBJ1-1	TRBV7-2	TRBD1	TGTGCCAGCAGCTGGACAGGGGGGACTGAAGCTTTCTTT	CASSWTGGTEAFF
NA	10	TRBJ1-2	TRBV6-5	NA	TGTGCCAGCAGCCAGGAAGGCTACACCTTC	CASSQEGYTF
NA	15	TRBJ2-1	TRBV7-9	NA	TGTGCCAGCAGCTCAGATGCGGGGCTCTACAATGAGCAGTTCTTC	CASSSDAGLYNEQFF
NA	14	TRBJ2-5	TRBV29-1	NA	TGCAGCGCCAGGAGGGGGGGGCTACAAGAGACCCAGTACTTC	CSARRGGLQETQYF
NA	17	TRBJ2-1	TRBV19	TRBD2	TGTGCCAGTAGTTTGACGGCGGGAGGAATTACCTACAATGAGCAGTTCTTC	CASSLTAGGITYNEQFF
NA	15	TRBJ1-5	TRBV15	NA	TGTGCCACCAGCAGAGATCAGGGTAGCAATCAGCCCCAGCATTTT	CATSRDQGSNQPQHF
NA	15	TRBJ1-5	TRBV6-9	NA	TGTGCCAGCAGTTATTCTGTTACGGTCCGGCAGCCCCAGCATTTT	CASSYSVTVRQPQHF
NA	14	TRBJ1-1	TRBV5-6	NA	TGTGCCAGCAGCGTAGGACACCTGAACACTGAAGCTTTCTTT	CASSVGHLNTEAFF
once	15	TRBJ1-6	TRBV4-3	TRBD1	TGCGCCAGCAGCCCGGATAGGACAGGGAGGTCACCCCTCCACTTT	CASSPDRTGRSPLHF
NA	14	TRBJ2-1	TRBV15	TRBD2	TGTGCCACCAGGGGCGGGAGTTCCTACAATGAGCAGTTCTTC	CATRGGSSYNEQFF
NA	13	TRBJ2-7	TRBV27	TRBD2	TGTGCCAGCAACCCTAGGGGAGGGTACGAGCAGTACTTC	CASNPRGGYEQYF
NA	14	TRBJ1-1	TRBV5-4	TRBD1	TGTGCCAGCAGCTTCGGACAGGGGGCCACTGAAGCTTTCTTT	CASSFGQGATEAFF
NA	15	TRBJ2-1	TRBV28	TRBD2	TGTGCCAGCAGCCCAGGCTCGGGAGGCAGGAATGAGCAGTTCTTC	CASSPGSGGRNEQFF
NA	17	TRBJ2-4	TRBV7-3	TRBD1	TGTGCCAGCAGCTTACTGTCAGGGGGCGCAGAAGGAAACATTCAGTACTTC	CASSLLSGGAEGNIQYF
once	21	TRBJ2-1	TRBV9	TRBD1	TGTGCCAGCAGCGTAGCTATCCCGGGACAGGGGAGGGGAAGCTCCTACAATGAGCAGTTCTTC	CASSVAIPGQGRGSSYNEQFF
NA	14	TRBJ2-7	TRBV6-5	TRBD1	TGTGCCAGCAGTTACGGGACAGGGATTTACGAGCAGTACTTC	CASSYGTGIYEQYF
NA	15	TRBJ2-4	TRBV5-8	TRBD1	TGTGCCAGCAGTCGAAGGACAGGGAGCAAAAACATTCAGTACTTC	CASSRRTGSKNIQYF